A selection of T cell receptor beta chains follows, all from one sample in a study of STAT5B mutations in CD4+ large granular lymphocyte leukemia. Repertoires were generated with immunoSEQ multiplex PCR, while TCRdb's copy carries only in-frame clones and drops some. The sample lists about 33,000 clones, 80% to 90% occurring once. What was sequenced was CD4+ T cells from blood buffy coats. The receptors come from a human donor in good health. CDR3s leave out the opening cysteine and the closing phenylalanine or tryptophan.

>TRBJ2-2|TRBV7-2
ASSLILAEILGELF
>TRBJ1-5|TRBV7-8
ASSRDSNQPQH
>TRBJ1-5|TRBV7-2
ASSSGTGRGNQPQH
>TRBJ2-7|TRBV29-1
SVALRHGHEQY
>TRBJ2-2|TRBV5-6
ASSPRQGTGELF
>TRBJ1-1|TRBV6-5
ASSRGDTEAF
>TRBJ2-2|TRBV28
ASSFIAGRAGELF
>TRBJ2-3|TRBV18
ASSELNSGGLTADTQY
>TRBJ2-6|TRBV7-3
ASSPQAAGANVLT
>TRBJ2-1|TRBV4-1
ASSQGDIRGDNEQF
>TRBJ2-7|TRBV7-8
ASSPRIRTGTPVVYEQY
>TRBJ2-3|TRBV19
ASRTNQGIGTDTQY
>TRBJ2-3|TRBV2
ASTTAVGQGQKGTDTQY
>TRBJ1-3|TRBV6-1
ASRSFGNTIY
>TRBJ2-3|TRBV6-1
ASRGTSGITDTQY
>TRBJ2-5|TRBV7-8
ASSLAGETQY
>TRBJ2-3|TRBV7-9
ASSLEIAGGKDTQY
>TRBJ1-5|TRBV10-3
AISESGTGDGNQPQH